The 14 T cell receptor beta chains given below trace back to one sample, sequenced in a study of shared clonotypes between healthy human individuals. TCRdb's copy holds only in-frame clones and misses some; the assay was immunoSEQ multiplex PCR. The sample yields about a million clones, 60% to 85% seen once. The sample taken for sequencing was memory CD4+ T cells sorted from blood. Subset here: CD45RA-negative fraction. The receptors derive from a man aged 18 to 29 in good health.

The CDR3 nucleotides are TGTGCCAGCGACTATCAAGAGACCCAGTACTTC. Its translation is CASDYQETQYF. This rearrangement joins TRBV2 to TRBJ2-5; TRBD2 is a possible D gene (5 bases). The CDR3 totals 11 residues. The germline V gene has CDR1 SNHLY and CDR2 FYNNEI. Trimming took 8 bases from V and 2 from J, leaving 6 bases between them.

The rearrangement uses TRBV6-1 and TRBJ2-4; no firm D call. This CDR3 is 13 amino acids long. The V gene lost 7 bases and the J gene lost 8 bases, with 15 bases spanning the gap. Germline V gene sequence: CDR1 MNHNS, CDR2 SASEGT. The CDR3 sequence is CASNDEIRDIQYF. The CDR3 DNA follows: TGTGCCAGCAACGATGAGATAAGGGACATTCAGTACTTC.

Details on this clone: The sample has other DNA sequences that encode this CDR3 too. The chain couples TRBV19 to TRBJ1-1; 7 bases agree with TRBD1. This CDR3 contains 14 residues. The V gene end was trimmed by 6 bases and the J gene end by 0 bases; junction bases not matched to a gene: 4. Germline values: CDR1 LNHDA, CDR2 SQIVND (reference sequence). The CDR3 region has the DNA TGTGCCAGTAGACAGGGGATTATGAACACTGAAGCTTTCTTT. Its protein is CASRQGIMNTEAFF.

V is TRBV28 and J is TRBJ2-7; a possible D gene is TRBD1 (5 bases). Per germline, CDR1 MDHEN and CDR2 SYDVKM. The CDR3 runs to 16 residues. V dropped 5 bases and J dropped 3 bases, with 20 bases sitting between them. Here the CDR3 reads CASSQPGHSGHYEQYF. CDR3 nucleotide sequence: TGTGCCAGCAGTCAACCAGGGCACAGTGGGCACTACGAGCAGTACTTC.

This chain joins TRBV23-1 and TRBJ1-2; D is uncertain. TRBV23-1 is labeled an ORF, and its function is uncertain. V lost 3 bases to trimming and J lost 8 bases, with 16 bases between them. There are 14 residues in the CDR3. The CDR3 sequence: CASSHFRELRGYTF. The DNA of the CDR3 is TGCGCCAGCAGTCATTTCCGGGAGTTGAGAGGCTACACCTTC.

V usage is TRBV27 and J usage is TRBJ2-7; 11 nucleotides align to TRBD1. Germline-derived CDR1 and CDR2 are MNHEY and SMNVEV (reference sequence). V trimming: 3 bases; J trimming: 4 bases; junction bases outside the gene matches: 5. The CDR3 has 15 residues. CDR3 DNA sequence: TGTGCCAGCAGTTTGTTCGGGACAGGGGGATACGAGCAGTACTTC. Its protein product is CASSLFGTGGYEQYF.

This sequence joins TRBV28 and TRBJ1-6; D gene unclear. The germline V gene has CDR1 MDHEN and CDR2 SYDVKM. The CDR3 loop spans 15 amino acids. The germline V and J ends were trimmed by 4 bases and 2 bases, with 9 bases remaining between them. CDR3 sequence: CASSSSRAYNSPLHF. CDR3 nucleotides: TGTGCCAGCAGTTCGTCCAGAGCCTATAATTCACCCCTCCACTTT.

The CDR3 DNA follows: TGTGCCAGTAGTCCCGCCGGGACAATAAGGGAGCAGTACTTC. It encodes CASSPAGTIREQYF. The chain carries TRBV19 and TRBJ2-7, with D maybe TRBD1 (6 bases). CDR1 is LNHDA and CDR2 is SQIVND in the germline V gene (reference sequence). V lost 5 bases and J lost 7, with 18 bases in between. The CDR3 consists of 14 residues.

The rearrangement links TRBV5-1 to TRBJ2-3; 10 bases are a match to TRBD1. Germline trimming cut 4 bases from V and 3 bases from J; bases unmatched to any gene: 5. Germline V lookup: CDR1 SGHRS, CDR2 YFSETQ. This CDR3 is built from 15 residues. The CDR3 nucleotides are TGCGCCAGCAGCGTCGACAGGGGGCTAACAGATACGCAGTATTTT. Residues: CASSVDRGLTDTQYF.

This clone was counted only a few times. The rearrangement links TRBV19 to TRBJ1-6; D uncertain. Trimming pared 4 bases from V and 10 bases from J, leaving 14 bases between. The CDR3 has 14 residues. Germline V gives CDR1 LNHDA, CDR2 SQIVND (reference sequence). The CDR3 spells CASSTSIPESPLHF. In DNA, the CDR3 is TGTGCCAGTAGTACGAGTATCCCGGAGTCACCCCTCCACTTT.

The V gene is TRBV9, the J gene TRBJ2-3, with TRBD2 matching over 8 bases. The V gene's germline CDR1 is SGDLS and CDR2 YYNGEE. Trimming cost V 4 bases and J 6 bases; bases outside gene matches: 7. The CDR3 sequence is 14 residues long. As DNA, the CDR3 is TGTGCCAGCAGCCTTAGCGGGAAGCAGGATACGCAGTATTTT. Translation gives CASSLSGKQDTQYF. Using reference TRBV9 and TRBJ2-3 for the parts outside the CDR3, the full variable domain is DSGVTQTPKHLITATGQRVTLRCSPRSGDLSVYWYQQSLDQGLQFLIQYYNGEERAKGNILERFSAQQFPDLHSELNLSSLELGDSALYFCASSLSGKQDTQYFGPGTRLTVL.

Comments on this clone: At one boundary the junction diverges from the germline segment, which might be a read error. The chain recombines TRBV7-9 with TRBJ2-1; the D is unclear. Germline CDR1 reads SEHNR; CDR2 reads FQNEAQ (reference sequence). There are 17 residues in the CDR3. The CDR3 region has the DNA TGTGCCAGCAGCTTAGCACGGACGGAGAGCTCCTGCAATGAGCAGTTCTTC. Amino acid sequence: CASSLARTESSCNEQFF.

V usage is TRBV2 and J usage is TRBJ2-3; 9 bases are a match to TRBD2. Germline assignment: CDR1 SNHLY and CDR2 FYNNEI. This CDR3 contains 15 residues. The ends lost 6 bases at V and 2 bases at J; junction bases unmatched: 6. The CDR3 bases are TGTGCCAGCAGGCGGGAGGGTACACCCACAGATACGCAGTATTTT. Translation gives CASRREGTPTDTQYF.

J is TRBJ1-2 and V is TRBV9; D unresolved. V was trimmed by 1 base and J by 5 bases, leaving 12 bases between them. The CDR3 loop spans 14 amino acids. CDR1 and CDR2 (germline): SGDLS, YYNGEE. CDR3: CASSVSQDPYGYTF. CDR3 DNA: TGTGCCAGCAGCGTAAGCCAGGATCCGTATGGCTACACCTTC.